These 19 T cell receptor beta chains were sequenced from one sample in a study of CD8 T cells in ankylosing spondylitis. TCRdb processed the 5' RACE reads anew with MiXCR; each CDR3 protein has one entry. Of more than 110,000 distinct CDR3 sequences in the sample, 7.5% to 9.5% were seen once. Specimen: synovial fluid, either unsorted or a sorted T cell fraction (not recorded which). Source of these receptors: a male donor with ankylosing spondylitis.

This clonotype has a count of ten or more. The V and J genes are TRBV5-1 and TRBJ2-1; 9 bases fit TRBD1. Germline CDR1 and CDR2: SGHRS and YFSETQ. V shed 4 bases, J shed 1 base, and the junction held 6 bases outside the gene matches. The CDR3 is 16 residues long. The CDR3 sequence is CASSPAGTGSYNEQFF. In nucleotides, the CDR3 is TGCGCCAGCAGCCCTGCCGGGACAGGGTCCTACAATGAGCAGTTCTTC.

J is TRBJ1-6 and V is TRBV28; perhaps TRBD1 as D (5 bases). The V and J ends lost 5 bases and 3 bases respectively, with 14 bases between them. The germline V gene has CDR1 MDHEN and CDR2 SYDVKM. CDR3 size: 16 residues. This CDR3 reads CASSPYRQSYNSPLHF. The CDR3 bases are TGTGCCAGCAGTCCCTACCGACAGAGCTATAATTCACCCCTCCACTTT.

CDR3 nucleotides: TGCAGTGCTAGAGCTAGCCGCACAGATACGCAGTATTTT. Translation: CSARASRTDTQYF. V usage is TRBV20-1 and J usage is TRBJ2-3, with D possibly matching TRBD2 (5 bases). This CDR3 contains 13 residues. Trimming removed 1 base at V and 1 base at J, with 6 bases between. CDR1 and CDR2 from the germline V gene are DFQATT and SNEGSKA (reference sequence).

This clonotype was detected only a few times. This chain connects TRBV20-1 to TRBJ1-1; D is unresolved. CDR1 is DFQATT, CDR2 SNEGSKA, per germline (reference sequence). This CDR3 contains 12 residues. Trimming removed 5 bases from V and 5 bases from J, with 12 bases in between. The CDR3: CSAAGPTTEAFF. The CDR3 nucleotides are TGCAGTGCTGCCGGACCGACAACTGAAGCTTTCTTT.

This clonotype was observed once. A much bigger clone sits one base away, suggesting this may be a read error. V is TRBV28 and J is TRBJ2-7, with D possibly TRBD2 on 5 matching bases. This CDR3 has 16 residues. With 5 bases removed from V and 1 base from J, the gap between germline ends came to 18 bases. Per the germline V gene, CDR1 is MDHEN and CDR2 is SYDVKM. The CDR3 loop reads CASSMKWGELSYEQYF. Written as DNA, the CDR3 is TGTGCCAGCAGTATGAAATGGGGAGAATTATCCTACGAGCAGTACTTC.

This clonotype has just a few counts. The chain's CDR3 is CSALDREGQPQHF. In DNA form, the CDR3 reads TGCAGTGCTTTGGACAGGGAGGGTCAGCCCCAGCATTTT. The rearrangement uses TRBV20-1 and TRBJ1-5; 8 positions agree with TRBD1. This CDR3 is built from 13 residues. With V trimmed by 5 bases and J by 6 bases, 6 bases remained unmatched. Germline CDR1 reads DFQATT; CDR2 reads SNEGSKA (reference sequence).

This clonotype has just a few counts. The chain joins TRBV5-5 to TRBJ1-1; D not resolved. The length of the CDR3 is 13 residues. Between the trimmed V and J ends, which lost 7 bases and 6 bases, there was a span of 16 bases. Germline CDR1 and CDR2: SGHKS and YYEKEE (reference sequence). Written as DNA, the CDR3 is TGTGCCAGCGGAGGTCGAATCGACTCTGAAGCTTTCTTT. This translates into CASGGRIDSEAFF.

This clonotype was found many times. V and J are TRBV28 and TRBJ2-3, with D unclear. From germline, CDR1 is MDHEN and CDR2 SYDVKM. Trimming removed 8 bases at V and 0 bases at J, with 15 bases between. The CDR3 runs to 15 residues. The CDR3 DNA is TGTGCCAGCCGAACCGGCCTGGGGAGCACAGATACGCAGTATTTT. It encodes CASRTGLGSTDTQYF.

The chain links TRBV2 to TRBJ1-2, with D maybe TRBD1 (5 bases). The germline V gene encodes CDR1 SNHLY and CDR2 FYNNEI. V lost 6 bases, J lost 2 bases, and 16 bases lay in between. The CDR3 is 15 amino acids. The CDR3 nucleotides are TGTGCCAGCAGCCCCTCCAGGGAGACGAACTATGGCTACACCTTC. The encoded protein is CASSPSRETNYGYTF. Full variable domain (outside the CDR3, taken from reference TRBV2 and TRBJ1-2): EPEVTQTPSHQVTQMGQEVILRCVPISNHLYFYWYRQILGQKVEFLVSFYNNEISEKSEIFDDQFSVERPDGSNFTLKIRSTKLEDSAMYFCASSPSRETNYGYTFGSGTRLTVV.

This clonotype was counted ten times or more. The V call is TRBV20-1, the J call TRBJ2-1; 12 positions match TRBD2. This CDR3 has 16 amino acids. Germline lookup yields CDR1 DFQATT and CDR2 SNEGSKA (reference sequence). The junction had 5 bases not matched to a gene; V was cut back by 4 bases and J by 1 base. The CDR3 loop reads CSANAGLAGSYNEQFF. For the CDR3, the DNA is TGCAGTGCTAACGCTGGACTAGCGGGGTCCTACAATGAGCAGTTCTTC.

This clonotype was recorded many times. This chain joins TRBV5-1 and TRBJ2-1, with TRBD2 as a possible D gene (5 bases). This CDR3 contains 16 residues. The germline V gene encodes CDR1 SGHRS and CDR2 YFSETQ. The ends were cut back, 0 bases at V and 0 bases at J, with 10 bases in the middle. The CDR3 DNA sequence: TGCGCCAGCAGCTTGGTCGAAGGGAGCTCCTACAATGAGCAGTTCTTC. This encodes CASSLVEGSSYNEQFF.

This clonotype was observed at least ten times. CDR3 residues: CSARWEINTEAFF. Written as DNA, the CDR3 is TGCAGTGCTCGTTGGGAAATTAACACTGAAGCTTTCTTT. The rearrangement joins TRBV20-1 to TRBJ1-1; unclear D gene. Germline-derived CDR1 and CDR2 are DFQATT and SNEGSKA (reference sequence). V lost 5 bases, J lost 2 bases, and 12 bases lay in between. The CDR3 runs to 13 residues.

This clonotype was counted at least ten times. This chain uses TRBV29-1 with TRBJ1-4; TRBD1 aligns across 9 bases. V lost 5 bases and J lost 8; bases outside the gene matches: 3. The length of the CDR3 is 12 residues. The germline V gene encodes CDR1 SQVTM and CDR2 ANQGSEA. The CDR3 here is CSVKDRGEKLFF. CDR3 in DNA: TGCAGCGTTAAGGACAGGGGAGAAAAACTGTTTTTT. Together with reference TRBV29-1 and TRBJ1-4, the CDR3 gives the full variable domain: SAVISQKPSRDICQRGTSLTIQCQVDSQVTMMFWYRQQPGQSLTLIATANQGSEATYESGFVIDKFPISRPNLTFSTLTVSNMSPEDSSIYLCSVKDRGEKLFFGSGTQLSVL.

There are many counts of this clonotype. Sequence at one end of the junction differs from germline and may be a read error. The CDR3 DNA reads TGCGCCAGCAGGGAGACTTTCACACATACGCAGTATTTT. Encoded protein: CASRETFTHTQYF. This chain uses TRBV5-1 with TRBJ2-3; D call uncertain. This CDR3 spans 13 amino acids. Per germline, CDR1 SGHRS and CDR2 YFSETQ.

This chain joins TRBV18 and TRBJ2-6, with D possibly being TRBD2 (7 bases). This CDR3 spans 17 amino acids. Trimming removed 6 bases at V and 0 bases at J, with 15 bases between. The germline V gene has CDR1 KGHSH and CDR2 LQKENI. In DNA, the CDR3 is TGTGCCAGCTCCCCCGGGGGGCCGAGCTCTGGGGCCAACGTCCTGACTTTC. Protein sequence: CASSPGGPSSGANVLTF.

This clonotype was found a few times. This chain connects TRBV10-3 to TRBJ2-3; tentative D call: TRBD2 (5 bases). V was cut by 3 bases and J by 0 bases, with 22 bases left in between. Germline V CDR1 and CDR2: ENHRY, SYGVKD. The CDR3 extends over 19 amino acids. CDR3 bases: TGTGCCATCAGTGATCCGACCAGCGGCTATTCCTATAGCACAGATACGCAGTATTTT. Its protein product is CAISDPTSGYSYSTDTQYF.

This sequence joins TRBV28 and TRBJ2-1, with 10 bases fitting TRBD2. CDR1 and CDR2 from the germline V gene are MDHEN and SYDVKM. With V trimmed by 10 bases and J by 5 bases, 11 bases remained unmatched. The CDR3 extends over 15 amino acids. The CDR3 sequence: CATGPASGGHNEQFF. CDR3 coding DNA: TGTGCCACCGGCCCGGCTAGCGGGGGCCACAATGAGCAGTTCTTC.

A few counts support this clonotype. The gene calls are TRBV18 and TRBJ2-3, with unresolved D. Trimming pared 2 bases from V and 1 base from J, leaving 10 bases between. Germline loops: CDR1 KGHSH, CDR2 LQKENI. The CDR3 sequence is 15 residues long. The CDR3 nucleotides are TGTGCCAGCTCACCATATATAACGGGCACAGATACGCAGTATTTT. Protein: CASSPYITGTDTQYF.

The table lists this clonotype with many counts. This chain links TRBV6-1 with TRBJ1-5; TRBD1 is a possible D gene (6 bases). This CDR3 spans 13 amino acids. Deletions cut 8 bases from V and 5 bases from J, with 13 bases between. Germline V gene lookup returns CDR1 MNHNS and CDR2 SASEGT. Written as DNA, the CDR3 is TGTGCCAGCGGACTAGGGGGGGATCAGCCCCAGCATTTT. Residues: CASGLGGDQPQHF.